The present entry profiles one T cell receptor beta chain with its context. In the study's own analysis: Researchers report that nucleated cell counts were estimated from reference gene primer amplification. Generated by immunoSEQ multiplex PCR, the TCRdb table keeps only in-frame clones and is missing some. V and J calls plus clone size are reproduced from that table; the DNA served to infer D and trimming. The sample lists about 160,000 clones, about four fifths occurring once. This sample is drawn from a study of blood T cell repertoires in COVID-19. The wider study: The United States, Italy and Spain supplied acute and convalescent COVID-19 samples. Nucleic acid was either cDNA or gDNA, and it came from T cells, B-cell-depleted T cells, or PBMCs.

V was trimmed by 4 bases and J by 4 bases, leaving 11 bases between them. The germline CDR1 and CDR2 sequences are SGHRS and YFSETQ. The CDR3 spans 14 residues. The specimen was peripheral blood. The chain is built from TRBV5-1 and TRBJ2-2, with D perhaps TRBD2 (5 bases). The TCR originated in a man between 60 and 75 years old with active or convalescent COVID-19. The CDR3: CASSRPEGTGELFF. Written as DNA, the CDR3 is TGCGCCAGCAGCCGGCCTGAGGGCACCGGGGAGCTGTTTTTT.